This entry concerns a single T cell receptor (beta chain). J gave up 4 bases and V 1 base, and 9 bases lay outside the gene matches. Per the germline V gene, CDR1 is MGHRA and CDR2 is YSYEKL. The CDR3 extends over 17 amino acids. This table comes from immunoSEQ multiplex PCR, and its TCRdb copy is limited to in-frame clones, with some not included. The data hold tens of thousands of clones, with 71% observed a single time. The data were taken from a study of STAT5B mutations in CD4+ large granular lymphocyte leukemia. Sequences were obtained from CD4+ T cells from blood buffy coats. The TCR comes from a human donor in good health. V is TRBV4-1 and J is TRBJ2-1, with 8 bases fitting TRBD1. The CDR3 DNA reads as TGCGCCAGCAGCCAAGGTGGAGTCAGGGGGCGATACAATGAGCAGTTCTTC. The encoded protein is CASSQGGVRGRYNEQFF.